This passage covers 21 T cell receptor beta chains from one sample sequenced in a study of control samples from healthy donors and cancer patients. Assay used: immunoSEQ multiplex PCR; TCRdb lists only in-frame clones, some missing. This table holds tens of thousands of clones, roughly 78% found once. Sequenced sample: PBMCs. Receptor source: a man between 60 and 70 years old with head and neck cancer.

In this sample, this clone turned up a few times. This rearrangement joins TRBV5-1 to TRBJ2-4; D is uncertain. Germline loops: CDR1 SGHRS, CDR2 YFSETQ. Deletions cut 0 bases from V and 4 bases from J, with 8 bases between. The CDR3 has 14 amino acids. The CDR3 sequence is CASSLALAKNIQYF. In DNA form, the CDR3 reads TGCGCCAGCAGCTTGGCCTTGGCAAAAAACATTCAGTACTTC. Variable domain in full (rest from reference TRBV5-1 and TRBJ2-4): KAGVTQTPRYLIKTRGQQVTLSCSPISGHRSVSWYQQTPGQGLQFLFEYFSETQRNKGNFPGRFSGRQFSNSRSEMNVSTLELGDSALYLCASSLALAKNIQYFGAGTRLSVL.

This chain links TRBV7-6 with TRBJ1-5; 9 positions agree with TRBD1. The germline V gene encodes CDR1 SGHVS and CDR2 FNYEAQ. The CDR3 contains 14 residues. V shed 4 bases, J shed 4 bases, and the junction held 2 bases outside the gene matches. CDR3 DNA sequence: TGTGCCAGCAGCTCGGGACAGGGTAATCAGCCCCAGCATTTT. Protein sequence: CASSSGQGNQPQHF. The whole variable domain, filled in from reference TRBV7-6 and TRBJ1-5, reads GAGVSQSPRYKVTKRGQDVALRCDPISGHVSLYWYRQALGQGPEFLTYFNYEAQQDKSGLPNDRFSAERPEGSISTLTIQRTEQRDSAMYRCASSSGQGNQPQHFGDGTRLSIL.

The chain is built from TRBV12-5 and TRBJ2-7; weak D call: TRBD2 (5 bases). The V gene lost 10 bases and the J gene lost 5 bases, with 18 bases spanning the gap. Germline V lookup: CDR1 LGHNT, CDR2 FRNRAP. This CDR3 is 13 amino acids long. CDR3: CAKVRGWLNEQYF. CDR3 nucleotides: TGTGCTAAGGTAAGAGGGTGGCTAAACGAGCAGTACTTC. Complete variable domain (other parts from reference TRBV12-5 and TRBJ2-7): DARVTQTPRHKVTEMGQEVTMRCQPILGHNTVFWYRQTMMQGLELLAYFRNRAPLDDSGMPKDRFSAEMPDATLATLKIQPSEPRDSAVYFCAKVRGWLNEQYFGPGTRLTVT.

The chain joins TRBV9 to TRBJ2-2; 10 nucleotides agree with TRBD1. This CDR3 contains 15 residues. Germline assignment: CDR1 SGDLS and CDR2 YYNGEE. Unmatched junction bases numbered 5, after V lost 3 bases and J lost 6 bases. This chain's CDR3 is CASSAKGTGAGELFF. In DNA, the CDR3 is TGTGCCAGCAGCGCGAAAGGGACAGGGGCCGGGGAGCTGTTTTTT. Drawing the rest from reference TRBV9 and TRBJ2-2, the complete variable domain is DSGVTQTPKHLITATGQRVTLRCSPRSGDLSVYWYQQSLDQGLQFLIQYYNGEERAKGNILERFSAQQFPDLHSELNLSSLELGDSALYFCASSAKGTGAGELFFGEGSRLTVL.

The chain carries TRBV27 and TRBJ2-2; D unclear. The CDR3 totals 11 residues. Trimming left V 6 bases short and J 8 bases short, with 7 bases between. From germline, CDR1 is MNHEY and CDR2 SMNVEV (reference sequence). CDR3 amino acids: CASRSRGELFF. The CDR3 coding sequence is TGTGCCAGCAGGTCTAGGGGGGAGCTGTTTTTT.

This chain connects TRBV5-1 to TRBJ2-3; D is undetermined. Germline loops: CDR1 SGHRS, CDR2 YFSETQ. V dropped 2 bases and J dropped 4 bases, with 2 bases sitting between them. The CDR3 loop spans 11 amino acids. DNA of the CDR3: TGCGCCAGCAGCTTTGCAGATACGCAGTATTTT. Translated, it gives CASSFADTQYF.

The chain has TRBV6-1 and TRBJ1-2, with TRBD1 as a possible D gene (6 bases). The V end was cut by 3 bases, the J end by 4 bases, with 12 bases between. Germline V lookup: CDR1 MNHNS, CDR2 SASEGT. The CDR3 is made up of 14 amino acids. The CDR3 reads CASSEGRGPYGYTF. The CDR3 region has the DNA TGTGCCAGCAGTGAGGGCAGGGGACCCTATGGCTACACCTTC.

There are a few counts of this clone. The V gene is TRBV5-6, the J gene TRBJ2-7; tentative D call: TRBD1 (6 bases). CDR1 and CDR2 from the germline V gene are SGHDT and YYEEEE. The CDR3 sequence is 16 residues long. V was clipped by 4 bases and J by 3 bases, with 20 bases between them. For the CDR3, the DNA is TGTGCCAGCAGCACCCCCGAGGAGGACAGTTACTACGAGCAGTACTTC. It is translated as CASSTPEEDSYYEQYF.

The V and J genes are TRBV29-1 and TRBJ2-2; D not certain. Germline V CDR1 and CDR2: SQVTM, ANQGSEA. CDR3 length: 13 residues. V shed 2 bases and J shed 4 bases, with 8 bases lying between them. DNA of the CDR3: TGCAGCGTTGAAATACAGACCACCGGGGAGCTGTTTTTT. It is translated as CSVEIQTTGELFF.

The table lists this clone with a few counts. The CDR3 reads CASSPSPGQGKVQYF. The CDR3 bases are TGTGCCAGCAGCCCATCCCCGGGACAGGGGAAGGTGCAGTACTTC. The chain has TRBV7-2 and TRBJ2-7; 10 bases match TRBD1. The V segment lost 5 bases and the J segment 9 bases; nucleotides outside the gene matches: 13. The germline gives CDR1 SGHTA, CDR2 FQGNSA. The CDR3 has 15 amino acids. Together with reference TRBV7-2 and TRBJ2-7, the CDR3 gives the full variable domain: GAGVSQSPSNKVTEKGKDVELRCDPISGHTALYWYRQSLGQGLEFLIYFQGNSAPDKSGLPSDRFSAERTGGSVSTLTIQRTQQEDSAVYLCASSPSPGQGKVQYFGPGTRLTVT.

V gene TRBV6-2 or TRBV6-3 combines with J gene TRBJ1-2, with 7 bases lining up with TRBD1. Germline CDR1 reads MNHEY; CDR2 reads SVGEGT. V lost 5 bases, J lost 2 bases, and 5 bases stayed unmatched. This CDR3 comprises 14 residues. This CDR3 reads CASSDGRGNYGYTF. CDR3 coding DNA: TGTGCCAGCAGTGATGGCAGGGGGAACTATGGCTACACCTTC.

The rearrangement links TRBV28 to TRBJ2-7; TRBD2 matches 9 bases. After removal of 10 bases from V and 3 bases from J, the junction contained 10 bases not matched to a gene. The germline CDR1 and CDR2 sequences are MDHEN and SYDVKM. This CDR3 comprises 14 residues. The CDR3 DNA is TGTGCCATTTCTGGACTAGCGTTAGGCTACGAGCAGTACTTC. Encoded protein: CAISGLALGYEQYF. The full variable domain, rest sourced from reference TRBV28 and TRBJ2-7, is DVKVTQSSRYLVKRTGEKVFLECVQDMDHENMFWYRQDPGLGLRLIYFSYDVKMKEKGDIPEGYSVSREKKERFSLILESASTNQTSMYLCAISGLALGYEQYFGPGTRLTVT.

A few counts support this clone. This chain joins TRBV5-5 and TRBJ2-1, with 9 bases aligning to TRBD2. V dropped 4 bases and J dropped 2; count of bases not matched to a gene: 4. The CDR3 loop spans 15 amino acids. CDR1 is SGHKS and CDR2 is YYEKEE in the germline V gene (reference sequence). CDR3 loop: CASSIRTSAYNEQFF. In DNA form, the CDR3 reads TGTGCCAGCAGCATACGGACTAGCGCCTACAATGAGCAGTTCTTC.

The table lists this clone with a few counts. The V and J genes are TRBV11-2 and TRBJ1-3; D is unclear. V was clipped by 5 bases and J by 2 bases, with 19 bases between them. CDR1 is SGHAT, CDR2 FQNNGV, per germline. The CDR3 runs 17 residues. The CDR3 loop is CASSLGGNGGAGNTIYF. For the CDR3, the DNA is TGTGCCAGCAGCCTCGGTGGGAACGGCGGGGCTGGAAACACCATATATTTT.

The CDR3 here is CASSLGGLAGRNTGELFF. The DNA for the CDR3 is TGTGCCAGCAGCTTAGGGGGACTAGCGGGACGGAACACCGGGGAGCTGTTTTTT. This chain connects TRBV7-9 to TRBJ2-2, with TRBD2 identical over 13 bases. The CDR3 contains 18 residues. Germline V gene data show CDR1 as SEHNR and CDR2 as FQNEAQ (reference sequence). Losses at the gene ends were 1 base for V and 1 base for J; bases not matched to a gene: 3.

The V and J genes are TRBV28 and TRBJ2-1; unclear D gene. Germline V gives CDR1 MDHEN, CDR2 SYDVKM. The V gene lost 5 bases and the J gene lost 4 bases, with 15 bases spanning the gap. The CDR3 covers 15 residues. The CDR3 region has the DNA TGTGCCAGCAGTCTTATGGCGGCAGGATACAATGAGCAGTTCTTC. Translated: CASSLMAAGYNEQFF.

This chain connects TRBV4-2 to TRBJ2-7; 8 nucleotides agree with TRBD2. The V and J ends lost 1 base and 5 bases, in that order; junction bases with no gene match: 7. Germline CDR1 LGHNA, CDR2 YNFKEQ. This CDR3 has 15 residues. The CDR3 is CASSQVASGSNEQYF. CDR3 bases: TGTGCCAGCAGCCAAGTCGCCAGCGGGAGCAACGAGCAGTACTTC.

The chain has TRBV6-2 or TRBV6-3 and TRBJ1-1; D remains unclear. Trimming removed 6 bases at V and 0 bases at J, with 11 bases between. CDR1 MNHEY and CDR2 SVGEGT come from the germline V gene. CDR3 length equals 14 residues. The CDR3 sequence is CASSREFMNTEAFF. The CDR3 bases are TGTGCCAGCAGCCGGGAATTCATGAACACTGAAGCTTTCTTT.

The chain links TRBV19 to TRBJ1-3; weak D call: TRBD1 (6 bases). This CDR3 has 15 residues. In germline, CDR1 is LNHDA, CDR2 SQIVND (reference sequence). V dropped 2 bases and J dropped 8 bases, with 16 bases sitting between them. CDR3 amino acids: CASSILQGAGDTIYF. The CDR3 coding sequence is TGTGCCAGTAGTATACTACAGGGAGCTGGGGACACCATATATTTT.

The sample holds a few counts of this clone. This sequence joins TRBV18 and TRBJ2-1, with no clear D. V shed 6 bases and J shed 2 bases, with 8 bases lying between them. The CDR3 is 13 amino acids. The germline gives CDR1 KGHSH, CDR2 LQKENI. The CDR3, as DNA: TGTGCCAGCTCCCCGGGTCCCTACAATGAGCAGTTCTTC. Translating it yields CASSPGPYNEQFF.

V usage is TRBV19 and J usage is TRBJ2-1; 7 bases align to TRBD2. The CDR3 sequence is 13 residues long. Germline assignment: CDR1 LNHDA and CDR2 SQIVND (reference sequence). J gave up 5 bases and V 5 bases, and 3 bases lay outside the gene matches. Written as DNA, the CDR3 is TGTGCCAGTAGTCAGGGACTAAACAATGAGCAGTTCTTC. Translating gives CASSQGLNNEQFF.